The T cell receptor beta chain described here comes from a study of T cells after yellow fever vaccination. TCRdb re-called the 5' RACE reads with MiXCR, one entry per CDR3 protein. The table lists a few hundred thousand distinct CDR3 sequences, 6.2% of them singletons. This clonotype has at least ten counts. V gave up 0 bases and J gave up 7 bases; unmatched junction bases: 8. Germline CDR1 LGHNA, CDR2 YSLEER. CDR3 length: 17 residues. This TCR was sampled from a man aged 25 to 45 who received the YFV17D yellow fever vaccine. The starting material was PBMCs, obtained 5 days after the yellow fever booster vaccination. The J gene is TRBJ2-2, the V gene TRBV4-3; 10 bases map to TRBD1. CDR3 region: CASSQDLGQGSVGELFF. DNA of the CDR3: TGCGCCAGCAGCCAAGATCTGGGACAGGGGTCCGTCGGGGAGCTGTTTTTT.